This paragraph reports one TCR beta chain. The sample originates from a study of blood T cell repertoires in COVID-19. In the study overall: Italy, Spain and the United States were the sources of the convalescent and acute COVID-19 samples. PBMCs, B-cell-depleted T cells, or T cells were the source of the cDNA or gDNA that made up the material.

Per the original data handling: Estimates of nucleated cell counts were drawn from the amplification of reference gene primers. TCRdb's copy holds only in-frame clones and misses some; the assay was immunoSEQ multiplex PCR. That table gives V, J and clone size, and the DNA gave D and trimming. The sample shows roughly 500,000 clones, 70% to 90% of them seen only once. CDR3 length: 16 residues. CDR1 and CDR2 (germline): LNHDA, SQIVND (reference sequence). After removal of 6 bases from V and 2 bases from J, the junction contained 4 bases not matched to a gene. This TCR was sampled from a human donor in a cohort sampled during active COVID-19. Material for sequencing was peripheral blood. The chain uses TRBV19 and TRBJ2-2, with 12 bases aligning to TRBD1. CDR3 nucleotide sequence: TGTGCCAGTAGAACCGGGACAGGGGGCAACACCGGGGAGCTGTTTTTT. Translated: CASRTGTGGNTGELFF.